These 13 T cell receptor beta chains came from one sample sequenced in a study of OX40 agonist ivuxolimab in advanced cancers. Libraries were prepared by immunoSEQ multiplex PCR; TCRdb keeps only in-frame clonotypes and omits some of them. This sample has over 80,000 clones, with approximately 87% found just once. Sequenced material: CD4+ or CD8+ T cells sorted from blood, taken in a trial of the OX40 agonist ivuxolimab. Receptor source: an adult with an advanced solid tumor such as melanoma, head and neck, liver or kidney cancer.

This sequence joins TRBV7-8 and TRBJ2-7, with TRBD1 identical over 7 bases. The length of the CDR3 is 14 residues. Germline CDR1 is SGHVS and CDR2 is FQNEAQ. With V trimmed by 2 bases and J by 3 bases, 4 bases remained unmatched. CDR3 coding DNA: TGTGCCAGCAGCTTAAGGGGGCAAAACTACGAGCAGTACTTC. This translates into CASSLRGQNYEQYF. The complete variable domain, with remaining parts taken from reference TRBV7-8 and TRBJ2-7, reads GAGVSQSPRYKVAKRGQDVALRCDPISGHVSLFWYQQALGQGPEFLTYFQNEAQLDKSGLPSDRFFAERPEGSVSTLKIQRTQQEDSAVYLCASSLRGQNYEQYFGPGTRLTVT.

The chain couples TRBV12-5 to TRBJ1-1; 8 bases are a match to TRBD1. CDR3 size: 15 residues. Trimming removed 2 bases from V and 4 bases from J; junction bases left unmatched: 6. Per the germline V gene, CDR1 is LGHNT and CDR2 is FRNRAP. The CDR3 loop is CASGLIQGAGTEAFF. The CDR3 DNA follows: TGTGCTAGTGGTTTGATTCAGGGGGCGGGCACTGAAGCTTTCTTT.

The CDR3 region is CASSLTGTPSYEQYF. The CDR3 nucleotides are TGTGCCAGCAGTTTGACCGGGACACCGTCCTACGAGCAGTACTTC. The rearrangement uses TRBV6-5 and TRBJ2-7; tentative D call: TRBD1 (6 bases). V shed 4 bases and J shed 1 base, with 14 bases lying between them. The V gene's germline CDR1 is MNHEY and CDR2 SVGAGI. The length of the CDR3 is 15 residues.

The CDR3 spells CASSSGRSAVNEKLFF. Written as DNA, the CDR3 is TGTGCCAGCAGCTCTGGACGGTCCGCCGTTAATGAAAAACTGTTTTTT. The genes are TRBV7-9 and TRBJ1-4, with no clear D. Trimming pared 4 bases from V and 4 bases from J, leaving 16 bases between. Germline CDR1 reads SEHNR; CDR2 reads FQNEAQ (reference sequence). This CDR3 comprises 16 residues.

The chain is built from TRBV2 and TRBJ1-2; 10 positions match TRBD1. This CDR3 has 12 amino acids. Germline V lookup: CDR1 SNHLY, CDR2 FYNNEI. Germline trimming cut 3 bases from V and 8 bases from J; bases unmatched to any gene: 0. The CDR3 bases are TGTGCCAGCAGTGAGGACAGGGGGGGCTACACCTTC. It codes for CASSEDRGGYTF.

This rearrangement joins TRBV14 to TRBJ2-1, with D uncertain. The V end was cut by 4 bases, the J end by 4 bases, with 14 bases between. The length of the CDR3 is 15 residues. Germline V gives CDR1 SGHDN, CDR2 FVKESK. The CDR3 nucleotides are TGTGCCAGCAGCCGTAACTCGCGGTCATACAATGAGCAGTTCTTC. It codes for CASSRNSRSYNEQFF. The variable domain in full, with the rest retrieved from reference TRBV14 and TRBJ2-1, is EAGVTQFPSHSVIEKGQTVTLRCDPISGHDNLYWYRRVMGKEIKFLLHFVKESKQDESGMPNNRFLAERTGGTYSTLKVQPAELEDSGVYFCASSRNSRSYNEQFFGPGTRLTVL.

The chain has TRBV7-9 and TRBJ2-3, with D perhaps TRBD1 (6 bases). Germline V gene data show CDR1 as SEHNR and CDR2 as FQNEAQ (reference sequence). This CDR3 region has 14 residues. The germline V and J ends were trimmed by 5 bases and 0 bases, with 9 bases remaining between them. CDR3 in amino acids: CASSLQGSTDTQYF. The CDR3 region has the DNA TGTGCCAGCAGCCTACAGGGCAGCACAGATACGCAGTATTTT.

The V gene is TRBV7-3, the J gene TRBJ2-1; 9 bases agree with TRBD2. CDR1 and CDR2 from the germline V gene are SGHTA and FQGTGA. The CDR3 contains 17 residues. V lost 2 bases and J lost 4; bases outside the gene matches: 9. CDR3 in amino acids: CASSLLSASGVYNEQFF. The DNA for the CDR3 is TGTGCCAGCAGCTTATTATCTGCTAGCGGGGTTTACAATGAGCAGTTCTTC.

V and J are TRBV19 and TRBJ1-5; D gene unclear. The CDR3 totals 13 residues. CDR1 and CDR2 (germline): LNHDA, SQIVND (reference sequence). V lost 5 bases and J 7 bases, leaving 12 bases between the germline ends. The CDR3 sequence is CASSADLLQPQHF. Written as DNA, the CDR3 is TGTGCCAGTAGTGCAGATCTTCTCCAGCCCCAGCATTTT. Full variable domain (rest looked up from reference TRBV19 and TRBJ1-5): DGGITQSPKYLFRKEGQNVTLSCEQNLNHDAMYWYRQDPGQGLRLIYYSQIVNDFQKGDIAEGYSVSREKKESFPLTVTSAQKNPTAFYLCASSADLLQPQHFGDGTRLSIL.

This clone was counted between two and nine times. This rearrangement joins TRBV30 to TRBJ1-2, with a weak D call TRBD1 (6 bases). The CDR3 totals 13 residues. The V end was cut by 2 bases, the J end by 5 bases, with 12 bases between. The germline V gene encodes CDR1 GTSNPN and CDR2 SVGIG (reference sequence). CDR3 in DNA: TGTGCCTGGAGTCCGCAGGGGACGTATGGCTACACCTTC. Translated, it gives CAWSPQGTYGYTF.

The CDR3 is CASSKTGPQETQYF. The CDR3 nucleotides read TGCGCCAGCAGCAAGACAGGTCCGCAAGAGACCCAGTACTTC. V gene TRBV5-1 combines with J gene TRBJ2-5; maybe TRBD1 (6 bases). The germline V gene has CDR1 SGHRS and CDR2 YFSETQ. The CDR3 totals 14 residues. V was trimmed by 4 bases and J by 2 bases, leaving 12 bases between them.

This rearrangement joins TRBV6-4 to TRBJ1-1; 8 bases fit TRBD1. Germline V CDR1 and CDR2: MRHNA, SNTAGT. The ends lost 6 bases at V and 1 base at J; junction bases unmatched: 4. The CDR3 has 14 residues. The CDR3 region has the DNA TGTGCCAGCAGAACGACAGGGGAGAACACTGAAGCTTTCTTT. This gives the protein CASRTTGENTEAFF.

V and J are TRBV11-2 and TRBJ2-1; D is undetermined. Germline CDR1 reads SGHAT; CDR2 reads FQNNGV. Trimming removed 3 bases from V and 7 bases from J, with 7 bases in between. The CDR3 length is 12 residues. The CDR3 region has the DNA TGTGCCAGCAGCTTCCTAGGGAATGAGCAGTTCTTC. It translates to CASSFLGNEQFF.